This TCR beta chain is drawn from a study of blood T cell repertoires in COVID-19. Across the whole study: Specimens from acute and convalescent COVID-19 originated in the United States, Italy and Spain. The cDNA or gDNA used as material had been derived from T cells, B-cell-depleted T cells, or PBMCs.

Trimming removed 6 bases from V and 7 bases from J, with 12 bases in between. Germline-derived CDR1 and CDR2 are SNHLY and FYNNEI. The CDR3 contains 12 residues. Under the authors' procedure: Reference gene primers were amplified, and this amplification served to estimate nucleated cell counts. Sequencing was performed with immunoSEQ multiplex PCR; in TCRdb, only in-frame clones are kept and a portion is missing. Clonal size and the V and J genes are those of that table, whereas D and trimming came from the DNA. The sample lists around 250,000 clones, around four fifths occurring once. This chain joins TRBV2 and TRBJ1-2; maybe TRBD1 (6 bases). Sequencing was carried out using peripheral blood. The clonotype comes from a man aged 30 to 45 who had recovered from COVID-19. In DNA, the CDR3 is TGTGCCAGCAGGAACAGGGAGGGTGGCTACACCTTC. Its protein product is CASRNREGGYTF.